This TCR beta chain was sequenced for a study of blood T cell repertoires in COVID-19. Across the study: PBMCs, B-cell-depleted T cells, or T cells provided the cDNA or gDNA that made up the material.

Clones were sequenced by immunoSEQ multiplex PCR, and TCRdb holds only the in-frame ones, with some missing. Here the sample spans roughly 250,000 clones, about 90% being singletons. The germline CDR1 and CDR2 sequences are MNHEY and SMNVEV (reference sequence). V shed 5 bases and J 2 bases; nucleotides not matched to a gene: 6. This CDR3 has 14 amino acids. The TCR comes from a man in his 60s who had recovered from COVID-19. The gene calls are TRBV27 and TRBJ2-7; 7 bases are shared with TRBD1. The specimen was peripheral blood. This chain's CDR3 is CASSPTGVAYEQYF. In DNA form, the CDR3 reads TGTGCCAGCAGTCCCACAGGGGTAGCCTACGAGCAGTACTTC.